This T cell receptor (beta chain) was found in a study of OX40 agonist ivuxolimab in advanced cancers. Study-wide points: Within 6 weeks, CD4+ and CD8+ blood T cells expanded clonally at 0.1 to 3.0 mg/kg.

In regard to this clone: Its antigen is unidentified.

Deletions cut 5 bases from V and 0 bases from J, with 14 bases between. The CDR3 runs to 15 residues. Looked up from germline, CDR1 is LGHNA and CDR2 is YNFKEQ. The data were produced by immunoSEQ multiplex PCR, yet TCRdb's version contains in-frame clones alone and is incomplete. There are 60,000 to 85,000 clones in the sample; roughly 84% occur only once, and over 6% lies in the top ten. This specimen was CD4+ or CD8+ T cells sorted from blood, taken in a trial of the OX40 agonist ivuxolimab. The chain combines TRBV4-2 with TRBJ2-7; D perhaps matches TRBD1 (6 bases). The origin of this receptor is an adult with an advanced solid tumor such as melanoma, head and neck, liver or kidney cancer. In nucleotides, the CDR3 is TGTGCCAGCAGCGCATTCACAGGGAGCTCCTACGAGCAGTACTTC. It encodes CASSAFTGSSYEQYF.